The 22 T cell receptor beta chains in this list originate from one sample, sequenced in a study of blood T cell repertoires in COVID-19. Clones were sequenced by immunoSEQ multiplex PCR, and TCRdb holds only the in-frame ones, with some missing. Of about 210,000 clones in the sample, about 81% were seen once. Material for sequencing was PBMCs or T cells enriched from blood (not recorded which). Receptors were obtained from a man aged 35-49 years who had recovered from COVID-19.

This clone came up a few times. J is TRBJ2-7 and V is TRBV21-1; no DNA check was done on the table's D call, TRBD1. TRBV21-1 represents a pseudogene. The CDR3 has 17 residues. In nucleotides, the CDR3 is TGTGCCAGCAGCAGTAACCGGGACAGGGATTTTGGGGACGAGCAGTACTTC. Protein: CASSSNRDRDFGDEQYF.

This chain connects TRBV12-3 or TRBV12-4 to TRBJ2-7, with D unresolved. The V end was cut by 6 bases, the J end by 2 bases, with 8 bases between. CDR3 length: 12 amino acids. CDR3 sequence: CASSRETYEQYF. The CDR3 bases are TGTGCCAGCAGCCGTGAGACCTACGAGCAGTACTTC.

V is TRBV5-1 and J is TRBJ2-7; TRBD1 is a possible D gene (5 bases). Trimming took 4 bases from V and 7 from J, leaving 12 bases between them. Looked up from germline, CDR1 is SGHRS and CDR2 is YFSETQ. The CDR3 is 12 residues long. The DNA of the CDR3 is TGCGCCAGCAGCCTAGGGGTCAGGGAGCAGTACTTC. It yields the protein CASSLGVREQYF. The whole variable domain, remainder taken from reference TRBV5-1 and TRBJ2-7, is KAGVTQTPRYLIKTRGQQVTLSCSPISGHRSVSWYQQTPGQGLQFLFEYFSETQRNKGNFPGRFSGRQFSNSRSEMNVSTLELGDSALYLCASSLGVREQYFGPGTRLTVT.

The chain links TRBV19 to TRBJ1-2; 7 bases align to TRBD1. V dropped 3 bases and J dropped 8; count of bases not matched to a gene: 18. The CDR3 consists of 17 residues. Germline V CDR1 and CDR2: LNHDA, SQIVND (reference sequence). The CDR3 sequence: CASSINAGDSPGAGYTF. The CDR3 nucleotides read TGTGCCAGTAGTATTAACGCCGGGGACAGCCCGGGTGCGGGCTACACCTTC. Full variable domain (rest looked up from reference TRBV19 and TRBJ1-2): DGGITQSPKYLFRKEGQNVTLSCEQNLNHDAMYWYRQDPGQGLRLIYYSQIVNDFQKGDIAEGYSVSREKKESFPLTVTSAQKNPTAFYLCASSINAGDSPGAGYTFGSGTRLTVV.

V gene TRBV27 combines with J gene TRBJ2-7; D may be TRBD1 (5 bases). V was pared by 8 bases and J by 6 bases, with 17 bases between. CDR1 is MNHEY and CDR2 is SMNVEV in the germline V gene (reference sequence). This CDR3 region has 13 residues. CDR3 sequence (DNA): TGTGCCAGCGAAAGTCGAGCTACAGGCGAGCAGTACTTC. It translates to CASESRATGEQYF.

This rearrangement joins TRBV12-3 or TRBV12-4 to TRBJ1-2; TRBD1 aligns across 11 bases. The CDR3 has 13 residues. V was pared by 5 bases and J by 7 bases, with 3 bases of the junction left unmatched. The CDR3 DNA sequence: TGTGCCAGCAGTGGGGACAGGGGGTCTGGCTACACCTTC. Translating it yields CASSGDRGSGYTF.

The chain uses TRBV29-1 and TRBJ2-1; D unclear. Between the trimmed V and J ends, which lost 3 bases and 5 bases, there was a span of 11 bases. The CDR3 length is 13 residues. In germline, CDR1 is SQVTM, CDR2 ANQGSEA. CDR3 coding DNA: TGCAGCGTTGACGGTTCCTTCCACAATGAGCAGTTCTTC. Translated: CSVDGSFHNEQFF.

The chain has TRBV5-1 and TRBJ1-5, with 12 bases that match TRBD1. This CDR3 contains 18 residues. Trimming at V came to 0 bases and at J to 3 bases, leaving 7 bases not matched to a gene. Germline loops: CDR1 SGHRS, CDR2 YFSETQ. The CDR3 coding sequence is TGCGCCAGCAGCTTGGGTGGGACAGGGGGCGCGAACAATCAGCCCCAGCATTTT. Translation gives CASSLGGTGGANNQPQHF.

The chain links TRBV2 to TRBJ2-7; weak D call: TRBD2 (6 bases). This CDR3 has 11 residues. Germline V gene sequence: CDR1 SNHLY, CDR2 FYNNEI. V lost 6 bases and J lost 4, with 7 bases in between. This CDR3 is CASSGGYEQYF. CDR3 bases: TGTGCCAGCAGCGGGGGATACGAGCAGTACTTC.

The chain combines TRBV3-1 (or the pseudogene TRBV3-2) with TRBJ1-2; the D gene is possibly TRBD1 (6 bases). V was pared by 6 bases and J by 6 bases, with 14 bases between. This CDR3 contains 13 residues. Looked up from germline, CDR1 is LGHDT and CDR2 is YNNKEL (reference sequence). The CDR3 DNA is TGTGCCAGCAGGAACGGACAGCTGCATGGCTACACCTTC. The encoded protein is CASRNGQLHGYTF.

The gene calls are TRBV24-1 and TRBJ1-5; D gene ambiguous. The CDR3 length is 12 residues. V lost 2 bases to trimming and J lost 7 bases, with 5 bases between them. The germline gives CDR1 KGHDR, CDR2 SFDVKD. The CDR3 sequence: CATSDSRQPQHF. In DNA, the CDR3 is TGTGCCACCAGTGATTCGAGGCAGCCCCAGCATTTT.

The genes are TRBV5-8 and TRBJ2-1, with D possibly matching TRBD2 (6 bases). Germline V gene data show CDR1 as SGHTS and CDR2 as YDEGEE. The CDR3 sequence is 14 residues long. The V end lost 4 bases, the J end lost 10 bases, and 18 bases lay between the germline ends. CDR3 sequence reads: CASSLGRDWGEQFF. The DNA of the CDR3 is TGTGCCAGCAGCCTAGGACGGGACTGGGGAGAGCAGTTCTTC.

This chain joins TRBV9 and TRBJ1-6, with D hard to call. The V end was cut by 4 bases, the J end by 3 bases, with 8 bases between. The length of the CDR3 is 14 residues. Germline assignment: CDR1 SGDLS and CDR2 YYNGEE. The CDR3: CASSNRDYNSPLHF. CDR3 bases: TGTGCCAGCAGCAACCGGGACTATAATTCACCCCTCCACTTT.

The table lists this clone with a few counts. This chain uses TRBV5-6 with TRBJ2-3, with TRBD1 identical over 7 bases. The CDR3 extends over 16 amino acids. J was trimmed by 0 bases and V by 6 bases; bases with no gene match: 10. Germline V gives CDR1 SGHDT, CDR2 YYEEEE. CDR3 nucleotide sequence: TGTGCCAGCATAATTGGAGAGGGGGCTAGCACAGATACGCAGTATTTT. As protein: CASIIGEGASTDTQYF.

The chain joins TRBV3-1 (or the pseudogene TRBV3-2) to TRBJ2-1; TRBD1 is a possible D gene (6 bases). The germline V gene encodes CDR1 LGHDT and CDR2 YNNKEL (reference sequence). Between the trimmed V and J ends, which lost 2 bases and 0 bases, there was a span of 11 bases. The CDR3 length is 16 residues. Written as DNA, the CDR3 is TGTGCCAGCAGCCAAACCAGGGGCGGCTCCTACAATGAGCAGTTCTTC. Encoded protein: CASSQTRGGSYNEQFF.

V gene TRBV6-5 combines with J gene TRBJ1-5; D remains ambiguous. This CDR3 is built from 15 residues. The germline V and J ends were trimmed by 0 bases and 4 bases, with 10 bases remaining between them. Germline V gene sequence: CDR1 MNHEY, CDR2 SVGAGI. The CDR3 here is CASSYSKGGNQPQHF. The CDR3 DNA follows: TGTGCCAGCAGTTACTCTAAGGGAGGTAATCAGCCCCAGCATTTT.

The V call is TRBV7-7, the J call TRBJ2-1, with TRBD1 identical over 7 bases. V shed 5 bases and J 1 base; nucleotides not matched to a gene: 5. The CDR3 sequence is 15 residues long. CDR1 SSHAT and CDR2 FNYEAQ come from the germline V gene (reference sequence). The CDR3 DNA reads TGTGCCAGCAGCCCAGGGACAGCATCCTACAATGAGCAGTTCTTC. Translating it yields CASSPGTASYNEQFF.

Points on this clone: Other DNA sequences in the sample encode the same CDR3. The chain links TRBV7-9 to TRBJ1-4; D ambiguous. V was trimmed by 1 base and J by 0 bases, leaving 6 bases between them. This CDR3 comprises 15 residues. Germline loops: CDR1 SEHNR, CDR2 FQNEAQ (reference sequence). DNA of the CDR3: TGTGCCAGCAGCTTAGGCTCAGCAACTAATGAAAAACTGTTTTTT. Protein: CASSLGSATNEKLFF.

This clone was observed at least ten times. The J gene is TRBJ2-1, the V gene TRBV7-2; 7 bases are a match to TRBD2. The trim removed 2 bases at V and 7 bases at J, leaving 8 bases unmatched. In germline, CDR1 is SGHTA, CDR2 FQGNSA. This CDR3 contains 15 residues. In DNA form, the CDR3 reads TGTGCCAGCAGCTTATGGAGCGGGACTGGTAATGAGCAGTTCTTC. Protein sequence: CASSLWSGTGNEQFF. Variable domain in full (rest from reference TRBV7-2 and TRBJ2-1): GAGVSQSPSNKVTEKGKDVELRCDPISGHTALYWYRQSLGQGLEFLIYFQGNSAPDKSGLPSDRFSAERTGGSVSTLTIQRTQQEDSAVYLCASSLWSGTGNEQFFGPGTRLTVL.

V usage is TRBV6-2 or TRBV6-3 and J usage is TRBJ2-1, with 7 bases fitting TRBD1. The CDR3 totals 16 residues. Germline V gene lookup returns CDR1 MNHEY and CDR2 SVGEGT. The J segment lost 8 bases and the V segment lost 4 bases, leaving 14 bases of the junction unmatched. The CDR3 nucleotides are TGTGCCAGCAGTTCCGCTGACAGGGACGTAAAATATGAGCAGTTCTTC. This sequence encodes CASSSADRDVKYEQFF.

This clone was counted a few times. CDR3 sequence: CASSLDGYRVSGQPQHF. The CDR3 DNA sequence: TGTGCCAGCAGCTTAGACGGGTACAGGGTCTCGGGGCAGCCCCAGCATTTT. The chain employs TRBV7-2 and TRBJ1-5; D possibly corresponds to TRBD1 (6 bases). The CDR3 sequence is 17 residues long. Germline lookup yields CDR1 SGHTA and CDR2 FQGNSA. Trimming took 1 base from V and 7 from J, leaving 20 bases between them.

The chain couples TRBV21-1 to TRBJ1-2. TRBV21-1 is a documented pseudogene. CDR3 length: 12 amino acids. CDR3 in DNA: TGTGCCAGCAGCAATAGTCTCTATGGCTACACCTTC. This sequence encodes CASSNSLYGYTF.